A selection of T cell receptor beta chains follows, all from one sample in a study of identical twins. TCRdb reprocessed the 5' RACE reads with MiXCR, giving one entry per CDR3 protein. The sample has just over 500,000 distinct CDR3 sequences, roughly 21% seen once; the top ten hold around 0.91%. In addition, the sample was reused for a study of T cells expressing NK-cell markers.

Material for sequencing was CD4+ T cells sorted from blood. The receptors here all came from a woman aged 18-30 years in good health. Each CDR3 is given with its conserved first and last residue. The order of the fields is CDR3 length, V gene, CDR3 protein.

>16|TRBV10-3
CAISFSDRAPNTEAFF
>13|TRBV5-1
CASSLVAGEGYTF
>16|TRBV4-3
CASSQAPAGDTDTQYF
>16|TRBV9
CASSPTPAGGAETQYF
>12|TRBV12-3/TRBV12-4
CASNSFTGELFF
>12|TRBV6-1
CASSEVYDTQYF
>16|TRBV20-1
CSARTFQELRYNEQFF
>14|TRBV29-1
CSVSGGVGANVLTF
>14|TRBV6-2/TRBV6-3
CASGADWAKNIQYF
>15|TRBV10-3
CAISVSGGPYNEQFF
>14|TRBV12-3/TRBV12-4
CASSERPENTEAFF
>14|TRBV30
CAWSSQTRQETQYF
>14|TRBV7-9
CASSEQYSNQPQHF
>10|TRBV20-1
CSAGNEKLFF
>13|TRBV4-3
CASSPQKGSEQFF
>14|TRBV20-1
CSAKRVSGANVLTF
>14|TRBV29-1
CSVEPGLGTDEQYF